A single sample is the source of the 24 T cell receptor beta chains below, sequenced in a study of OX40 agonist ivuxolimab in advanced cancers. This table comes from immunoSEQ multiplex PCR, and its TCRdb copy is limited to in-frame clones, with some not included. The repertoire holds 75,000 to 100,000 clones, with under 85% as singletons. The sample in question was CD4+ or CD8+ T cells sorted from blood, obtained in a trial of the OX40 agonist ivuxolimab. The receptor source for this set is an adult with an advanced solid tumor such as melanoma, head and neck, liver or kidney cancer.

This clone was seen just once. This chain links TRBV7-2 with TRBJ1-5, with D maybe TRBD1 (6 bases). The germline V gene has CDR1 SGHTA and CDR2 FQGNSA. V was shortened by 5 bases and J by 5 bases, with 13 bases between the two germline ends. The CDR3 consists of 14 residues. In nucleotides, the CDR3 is TGTGCCAGCAGCCCCCGACAGGCGGATCAGCCCCAGCATTTT. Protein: CASSPRQADQPQHF. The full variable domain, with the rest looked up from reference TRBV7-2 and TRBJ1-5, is GAGVSQSPSNKVTEKGKDVELRCDPISGHTALYWYRQSLGQGLEFLIYFQGNSAPDKSGLPSDRFSAERTGGSVSTLTIQRTQQEDSAVYLCASSPRQADQPQHFGDGTRLSIL.

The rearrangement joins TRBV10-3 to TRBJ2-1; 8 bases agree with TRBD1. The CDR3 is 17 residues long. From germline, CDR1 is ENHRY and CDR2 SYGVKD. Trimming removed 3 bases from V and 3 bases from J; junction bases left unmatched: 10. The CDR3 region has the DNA TGTGCCATCAGTGAAGGTTGGGCGGGACAGGACTACAATGAGCAGTTCTTC. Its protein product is CAISEGWAGQDYNEQFF.

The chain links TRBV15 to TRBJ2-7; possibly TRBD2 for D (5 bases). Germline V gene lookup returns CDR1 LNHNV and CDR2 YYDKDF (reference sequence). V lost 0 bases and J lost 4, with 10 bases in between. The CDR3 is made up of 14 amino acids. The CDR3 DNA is TGTGCCACCAGCAGAGATCTCGGGGAATACGAGCAGTACTTC. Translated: CATSRDLGEYEQYF.

The CDR3 region is CASSPPTGGYEQYF. The CDR3 bases are TGTGCCAGCAGCCCACCGACAGGGGGCTACGAGCAGTACTTC. The chain uses TRBV5-6 and TRBJ2-7; 9 bases fit TRBD1. Germline CDR1 and CDR2: SGHDT and YYEEEE. V gave up 4 bases and J gave up 3 bases; unmatched junction bases: 5. The CDR3 contains 14 residues.

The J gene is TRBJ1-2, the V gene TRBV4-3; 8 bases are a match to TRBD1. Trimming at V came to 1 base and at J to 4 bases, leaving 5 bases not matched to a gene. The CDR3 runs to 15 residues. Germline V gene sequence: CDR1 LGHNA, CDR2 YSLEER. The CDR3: CASSQGTGGAYGYTF. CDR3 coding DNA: TGCGCCAGCAGCCAAGGCACAGGGGGGGCCTATGGCTACACCTTC.

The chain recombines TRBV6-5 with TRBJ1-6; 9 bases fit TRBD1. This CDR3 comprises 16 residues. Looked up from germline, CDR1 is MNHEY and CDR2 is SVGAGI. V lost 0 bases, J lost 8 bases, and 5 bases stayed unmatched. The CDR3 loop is CASSYSVGTGYSPLHF. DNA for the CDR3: TGTGCCAGCAGTTACTCGGTGGGGACAGGGTATTCACCCCTCCACTTT.

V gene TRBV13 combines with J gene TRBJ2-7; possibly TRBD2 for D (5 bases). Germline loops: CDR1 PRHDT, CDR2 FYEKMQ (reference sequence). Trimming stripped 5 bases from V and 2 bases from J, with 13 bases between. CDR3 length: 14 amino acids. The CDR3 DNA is TGTGCCAGCAGCATACAAGGACTGGCCTACGAGCAGTACTTC. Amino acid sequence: CASSIQGLAYEQYF.

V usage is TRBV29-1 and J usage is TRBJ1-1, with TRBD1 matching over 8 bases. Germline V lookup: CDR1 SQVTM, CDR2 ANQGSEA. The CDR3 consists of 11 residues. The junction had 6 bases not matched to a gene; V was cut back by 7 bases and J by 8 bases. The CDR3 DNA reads TGCAGCGCAGACAGGGGAGGAGAAGCTTTCTTT. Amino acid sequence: CSADRGGEAFF.

The CDR3 nucleotides read TGTGCCAGCAGCTTAGGGCAGAGCTCCTACAATGAGCAGTTCTTC. It translates to CASSLGQSSYNEQFF. This chain connects TRBV11-3 to TRBJ2-1; D gene uncertain. The germline V and J ends were trimmed by 1 base and 0 bases, with 7 bases remaining between them. The CDR3 runs to 15 residues. Germline V gene sequence: CDR1 SGHNT, CDR2 YENEEA.

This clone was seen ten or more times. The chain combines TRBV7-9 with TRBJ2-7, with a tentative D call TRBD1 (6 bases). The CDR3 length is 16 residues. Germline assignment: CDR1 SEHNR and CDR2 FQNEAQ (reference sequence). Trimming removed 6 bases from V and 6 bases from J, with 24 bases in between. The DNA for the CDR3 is TGTGCCAGCAGTCTGGGCCGATTGCTGGGCAGGGGCGAGCAGTACTTC. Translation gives CASSLGRLLGRGEQYF.

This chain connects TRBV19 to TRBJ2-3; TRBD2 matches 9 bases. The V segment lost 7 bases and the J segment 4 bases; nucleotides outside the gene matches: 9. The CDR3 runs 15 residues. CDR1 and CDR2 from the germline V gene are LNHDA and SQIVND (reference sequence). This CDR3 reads CASMAARGGPDTQYF. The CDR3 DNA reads TGTGCCAGTATGGCGGCGCGGGGGGGCCCAGATACGCAGTATTTT. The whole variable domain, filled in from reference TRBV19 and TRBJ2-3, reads DGGITQSPKYLFRKEGQNVTLSCEQNLNHDAMYWYRQDPGQGLRLIYYSQIVNDFQKGDIAEGYSVSREKKESFPLTVTSAQKNPTAFYLCASMAARGGPDTQYFGPGTRLTVL.

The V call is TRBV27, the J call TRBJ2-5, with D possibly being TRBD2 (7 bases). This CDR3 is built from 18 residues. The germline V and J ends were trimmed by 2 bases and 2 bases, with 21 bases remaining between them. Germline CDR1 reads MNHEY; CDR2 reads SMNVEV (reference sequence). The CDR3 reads CASSLNPPRGGQQETQYF. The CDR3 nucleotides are TGTGCCAGCAGTTTAAACCCTCCGAGGGGGGGCCAACAAGAGACCCAGTACTTC.

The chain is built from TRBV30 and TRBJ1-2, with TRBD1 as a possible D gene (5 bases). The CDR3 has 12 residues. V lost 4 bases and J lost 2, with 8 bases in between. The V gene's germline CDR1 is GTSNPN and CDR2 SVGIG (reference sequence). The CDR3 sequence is CAWIRGNYGYTF. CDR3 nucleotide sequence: TGTGCCTGGATACGGGGGAACTATGGCTACACCTTC.

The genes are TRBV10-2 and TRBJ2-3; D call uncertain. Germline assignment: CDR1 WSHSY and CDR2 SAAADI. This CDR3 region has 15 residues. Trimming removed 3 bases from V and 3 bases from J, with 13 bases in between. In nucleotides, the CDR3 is TGCGCCAGCAGTGAATCCCCGATGGGTACAGATACGCAGTATTTT. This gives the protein CASSESPMGTDTQYF.

The CDR3 loop is CASRGLTYEQYF. CDR3 DNA: TGTGCCAGCCGGGGCCTGACCTACGAGCAGTACTTC. The chain recombines TRBV6-1 with TRBJ2-7; D might be TRBD1 or TRBD2, each matching 5 bases. The CDR3 is made up of 12 amino acids. Between the trimmed V and J ends, which lost 8 bases and 2 bases, there was a span of 10 bases. The V gene's germline CDR1 is MNHNS and CDR2 SASEGT.

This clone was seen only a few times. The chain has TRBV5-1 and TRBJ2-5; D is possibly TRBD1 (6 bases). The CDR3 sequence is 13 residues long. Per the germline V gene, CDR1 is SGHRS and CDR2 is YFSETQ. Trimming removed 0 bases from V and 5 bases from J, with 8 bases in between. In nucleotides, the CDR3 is TGCGCCAGCAGCTTGGATAGGGGGGAGACCCAGTACTTC. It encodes CASSLDRGETQYF.

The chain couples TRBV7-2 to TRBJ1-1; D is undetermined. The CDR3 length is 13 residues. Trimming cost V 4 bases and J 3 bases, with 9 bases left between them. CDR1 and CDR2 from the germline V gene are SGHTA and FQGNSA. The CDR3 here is CASSSTFYTEAFF. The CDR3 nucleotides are TGTGCCAGCAGCTCTACATTCTACACTGAAGCTTTCTTT.

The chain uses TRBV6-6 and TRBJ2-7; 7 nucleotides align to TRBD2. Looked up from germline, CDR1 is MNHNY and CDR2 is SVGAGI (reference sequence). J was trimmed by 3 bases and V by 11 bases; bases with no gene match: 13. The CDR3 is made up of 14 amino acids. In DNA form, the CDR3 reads TGTGCCGCCGGGGGGTCCGTTCTTTACTACGAGCAGTACTTC. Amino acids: CAAGGSVLYYEQYF.

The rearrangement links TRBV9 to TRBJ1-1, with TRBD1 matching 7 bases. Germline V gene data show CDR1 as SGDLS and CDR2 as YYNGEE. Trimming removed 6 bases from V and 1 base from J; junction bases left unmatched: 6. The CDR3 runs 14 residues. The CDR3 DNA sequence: TGTGCCAGCACCACGGGACAGACGAACACTGAAGCTTTCTTT. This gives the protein CASTTGQTNTEAFF.

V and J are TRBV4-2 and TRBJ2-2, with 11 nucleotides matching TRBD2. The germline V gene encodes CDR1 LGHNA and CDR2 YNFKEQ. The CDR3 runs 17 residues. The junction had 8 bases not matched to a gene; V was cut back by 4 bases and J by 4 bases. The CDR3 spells CASSPIAGGGSTGELFF. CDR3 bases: TGTGCCAGCAGCCCCATAGCGGGAGGGGGGAGCACCGGGGAGCTGTTTTTT.

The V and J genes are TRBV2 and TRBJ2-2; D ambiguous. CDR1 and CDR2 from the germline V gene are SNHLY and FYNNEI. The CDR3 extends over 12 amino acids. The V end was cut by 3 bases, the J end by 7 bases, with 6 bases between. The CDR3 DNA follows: TGTGCCAGCAGTGACCCGGGCGGGGAGCTGTTTTTT. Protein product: CASSDPGGELFF. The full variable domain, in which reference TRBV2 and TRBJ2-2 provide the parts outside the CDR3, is EPEVTQTPSHQVTQMGQEVILRCVPISNHLYFYWYRQILGQKVEFLVSFYNNEISEKSEIFDDQFSVERPDGSNFTLKIRSTKLEDSAMYFCASSDPGGELFFGEGSRLTVL.

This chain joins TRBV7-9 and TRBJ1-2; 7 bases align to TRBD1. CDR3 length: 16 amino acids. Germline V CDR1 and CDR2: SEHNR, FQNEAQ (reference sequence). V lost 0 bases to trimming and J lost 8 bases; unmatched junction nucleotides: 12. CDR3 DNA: TGTGCCAGCAGCTTAGCGACAGGGTCACCCAATGGGGGCTACACCTTC. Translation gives CASSLATGSPNGGYTF.

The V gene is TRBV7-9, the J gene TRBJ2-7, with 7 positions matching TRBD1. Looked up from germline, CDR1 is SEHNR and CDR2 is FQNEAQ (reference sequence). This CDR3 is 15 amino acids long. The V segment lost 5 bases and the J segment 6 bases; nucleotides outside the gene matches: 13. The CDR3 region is CASSRNPQTGSEQYF. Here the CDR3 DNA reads TGTGCCAGCAGCCGAAATCCCCAGACAGGGAGCGAGCAGTACTTC.

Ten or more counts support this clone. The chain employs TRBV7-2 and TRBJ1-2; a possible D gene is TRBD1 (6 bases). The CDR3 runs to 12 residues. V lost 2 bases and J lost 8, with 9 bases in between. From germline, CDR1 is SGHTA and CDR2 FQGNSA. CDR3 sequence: CASSLTGQGYTF. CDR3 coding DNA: TGTGCCAGCAGCTTAACAGGGCAAGGCTACACCTTC. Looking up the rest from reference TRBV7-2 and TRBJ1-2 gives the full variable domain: GAGVSQSPSNKVTEKGKDVELRCDPISGHTALYWYRQSLGQGLEFLIYFQGNSAPDKSGLPSDRFSAERTGGSVSTLTIQRTQQEDSAVYLCASSLTGQGYTFGSGTRLTVV.